This entry concerns a single TCR beta chain. The antigen is undetermined. This CDR3 contains 15 residues. Germline V gene data show CDR1 as SGDLS and CDR2 as YYNGEE. Trimming removed 0 bases at V and 4 bases at J, with 11 bases between. Over several immunoSEQ plates, each subset's genomic DNA was distributed in even portions. Some clones are missing from TCRdb's copy, which holds only in-frame ones; the method was immunoSEQ multiplex PCR. This table holds approximately 2.3 million clones, approximately 95% found once. The data were obtained in a study of shared clonotypes between healthy human individuals. Findings of the study overall: Clonotype sharing across four donors was observed for around 5% of naive CD4 clonotypes.

All of the donors resided in Nashville, Tennessee, and each was a Caucasian adult. CD45RA-negative memory and CD45RA+ naive subsets were split from the CD4+ cells. The sequence was obtained from a man between 18 and 29 years old in good health. Some clones in this sample may be carry-over from other donors' samples. The chain is built from TRBV9 and TRBJ1-3; perhaps TRBD1 as D (6 bases). Sequencing input: naive CD4+ T cells from PBMCs. As to subset: CD45RA+ positively selected. Written as DNA, the CDR3 is TGTGCCAGCAGCGTAGAGGGGGTGAGCGGAAACACCATATATTTT. Translated: CASSVEGVSGNTIYF.